These 9 T cell receptor beta chains came from one sample sequenced in a study of blood T cell repertoires in COVID-19 (dated by TCRdb to the early 2020s). Receptor libraries were prepared by the immunoSEQ multiplex PCR assay. The table was pulled from immuneACCESS by TCRdb, which kept in-frame rearrangements only. Such tables lose some clones; where checked, under half of the loss comes from unresolved V genes, and the rest has no known cause. This sample gives roughly 380,000 clones in total; more than 75% of them show up just once. Jointly, the top ten make up 2.5% to 3% of the sample. The sample comprised PBMCs or T cells enriched from blood (not recorded which). The receptors stem from a woman in her thirties who had recovered from COVID-19.

This clone came up once. The J gene is TRBJ2-7, the V gene TRBV3-1 (or the pseudogene TRBV3-2); D unresolved. In germline, CDR1 is LGHDT, CDR2 YNNKEL (reference sequence). The CDR3 is 16 residues long. Trimming took off 2 bases at V and 4 bases at J, with 18 bases between the two ends. CDR3 nucleotide sequence: TGTGCCAGCAGCCAAACACCAGATCATTCGACTTACGAGCAGTACTTC. This gives the protein CASSQTPDHSTYEQYF.

CDR3 protein: CASSPPLGTENTEAFF. The CDR3 DNA sequence: TGTGCCAGCAGTCCGCCCCTTGGGACAGAGAACACTGAAGCTTTCTTT. The chain couples TRBV28 to TRBJ1-1, with TRBD1 matching over 7 bases. J gave up 1 base and V 5 bases, and 10 bases lay outside the gene matches. CDR3 length: 16 residues. In germline, CDR1 is MDHEN, CDR2 SYDVKM.

The chain uses TRBV6-4 and TRBJ2-7; 8 bases match TRBD1. The germline gives CDR1 MRHNA, CDR2 SNTAGT. Trimming took 8 bases from V and 5 from J; bases not matched to a gene: 5. The length of the CDR3 is 12 residues. The chain's CDR3 is CASWTGFDEQYF. CDR3 nucleotide sequence: TGTGCCAGCTGGACAGGGTTTGACGAGCAGTACTTC.

This chain uses TRBV27 with TRBJ1-1; a weak D match, TRBD1 (5 bases). Per the germline V gene, CDR1 is MNHEY and CDR2 is SMNVEV (reference sequence). The CDR3 has 13 residues. Trimming left V 5 bases short and J 5 bases short, with 12 bases between. The CDR3 bases are TGTGCCAGCAGTATTTCCAGGGTTACTGAAGCTTTCTTT. Amino acid sequence: CASSISRVTEAFF.

The chain recombines TRBV18 with TRBJ2-4; D unresolved. The CDR3 has 13 amino acids. Looked up from germline, CDR1 is KGHSH and CDR2 is LQKENI. Trimming removed 0 bases at V and 6 bases at J, with 6 bases between. The CDR3 DNA is TGTGCCAGCTCACCACCGGCGGTAAACATTCAGTACTTC. Its translation is CASSPPAVNIQYF.

This chain joins TRBV5-1 and TRBJ1-1; TRBD1 might be the D (6 bases). Germline CDR1 reads SGHRS; CDR2 reads YFSETQ. CDR3 length: 14 amino acids. Trimming removed 3 bases at V and 1 base at J, with 10 bases between. The CDR3 protein is CASSSGHGNTEAFF. In DNA form, the CDR3 reads TGCGCCAGCAGCTCGGGACACGGGAACACTGAAGCTTTCTTT.

This chain joins TRBV3-1 (or the pseudogene TRBV3-2) and TRBJ1-5; D remains ambiguous. CDR3 length: 14 residues. V dropped 1 base and J dropped 6 bases, with 10 bases sitting between them. Germline CDR1 is LGHDT and CDR2 is YNNKEL (reference sequence). CDR3 amino acids: CASSQGELGQPQHF. Here the CDR3 DNA reads TGTGCCAGCAGCCAAGGGGAGTTGGGTCAGCCCCAGCATTTT.

The chain uses TRBV5-1 and TRBJ1-1; 8 nucleotides agree with TRBD1. The CDR3 runs to 15 residues. After removal of 4 bases from V and 5 bases from J, the junction contained 10 bases not matched to a gene. Germline assignment: CDR1 SGHRS and CDR2 YFSETQ. The CDR3 loop is CASSSYRTGSTEAFF. CDR3 DNA: TGCGCCAGCAGCAGCTATCGGACAGGGAGTACTGAAGCTTTCTTT. The full variable domain, completed using reference TRBV5-1 and TRBJ1-1, is KAGVTQTPRYLIKTRGQQVTLSCSPISGHRSVSWYQQTPGQGLQFLFEYFSETQRNKGNFPGRFSGRQFSNSRSEMNVSTLELGDSALYLCASSSYRTGSTEAFFGQGTRLTVV.

The genes are TRBV19 and TRBJ1-1, with a possible D match to TRBD1 (6 bases). Germline V lookup: CDR1 LNHDA, CDR2 SQIVND (reference sequence). The V end was cut by 1 base, the J end by 7 bases, with 16 bases between. The CDR3 length is 15 residues. The CDR3 loop is CASSIGSAGANEAFF. The CDR3 nucleotides are TGTGCCAGTAGTATAGGTTCCGCGGGGGCAAATGAAGCTTTCTTT.